The clone carrying this T cell receptor (beta chain) was recorded a few times. TCRdb re-processed the PCR reads through MiXCR. This table holds approximately 21,000 clones, under 30% found once. This sample is part of a study of metastatic and nonmetastatic thyroid tumors. No patient received treatment before thyroid surgery. J gave up 7 bases and V 0 bases, and 6 bases lay outside the gene matches. CDR3 size: 16 residues. Germline lookup yields CDR1 SGHRS and CDR2 YFSETQ. The chain is built from TRBV5-1 and TRBJ1-6, with 8 bases fitting TRBD1. The sequence came from a male donor with papillary thyroid cancer or a benign thyroid nodule (not recorded which). Some clones in this sample may be carry-over from other donors' samples. The sequenced sample was tumor tissue. The CDR3 loop is CASSLDGQGLNSPLHF. The CDR3 coding sequence is TGCGCCAGCAGCTTGGACGGACAGGGTTTGAATTCACCCCTCCACTTT.